The rows below give T cell receptor beta chains drawn from one sample of a study of blood T cell repertoires in COVID-19. Clones were read by immunoSEQ multiplex PCR, and TCRdb kept only the in-frame ones, dropping some. The sample yields more than 95,000 clones, around 82% seen once. Sequencing used peripheral blood. The receptors come from a man aged 30 to 45 with COVID-19, enrolled during active disease. Both conserved end residues are part of each CDR3. D genes are given only for firm matches. The size entry is marked missing in some rows and otherwise reads once, few, many or a size class.

CDR3aa,CDR3nt,abundance,j_gene,d_gene,v_gene
CATSDGGRGGTYNEQFF,TGTGCCACCAGTGATGGCGGGAGGGGGGGGACCTACAATGAGCAGTTCTTC,NA,TRBJ2-1,TRBD2,TRBV24-1
CASRPDRGETGIQYF,TGCGCCAGCAGACCAGACAGGGGGGAGACGGGCATTCAGTACTTC,few,TRBJ2-4,TRBD1,TRBV5-1
CASSLPQANSPLHF,TGTGCCAGCAGTTTGCCCCAGGCAAATTCACCCCTCCACTTT,NA,TRBJ1-6,NA,TRBV28
CASTSSGGAKNIQYF,TGTGCCAGTACTTCTAGCGGGGGGGCCAAAAACATTCAGTACTTC,NA,TRBJ2-4,TRBD2,TRBV19
CASSLDGSPGYEQYF,TGTGCCAGCAGCTTAGATGGAAGTCCGGGCTACGAGCAGTACTTC,NA,TRBJ2-7,NA,TRBV11-3
CASSWDRPSNYGYTF,TGCGCCAGCAGCTGGGACAGGCCATCTAACTATGGCTACACCTTC,NA,TRBJ1-2,TRBD1,TRBV5-1
CASSLITGGVYYGYTF,TGTGCCAGCAGTTTAATTACAGGGGGCGTTTACTATGGCTACACCTTC,NA,TRBJ1-2,TRBD1,TRBV28
CASGPASGGGYTF,TGTGCCAGCGGACCTGCCAGCGGGGGCGGCTACACCTTC,NA,TRBJ1-2,NA,TRBV12-3/TRBV12-4
CASSLGEGRPSTEAFF,TGTGCCAGCAGCTTAGGGGAGGGCAGGCCCAGCACTGAAGCTTTCTTT,NA,TRBJ1-1,NA,TRBV11-2
CASSPTASEAFF,TGTGCCAGCAGCCCCACAGCATCTGAAGCTTTCTTT,NA,TRBJ1-1,NA,TRBV7-9
CASGLNGAYEQYF,TGTGCTAGTGGTTTGAACGGAGCCTACGAGCAGTACTTC,NA,TRBJ2-7,NA,TRBV12-5
CASSVVTEGAKGYTF,TGTGCCAGCAGCGTAGTAACGGAGGGGGCTAAGGGCTACACCTTC,NA,TRBJ1-2,TRBD1,TRBV9
CASRLGRNYRDGTEAFF,TGTGCAAGTCGCTTAGGGCGAAATTACAGGGACGGCACTGAAGCTTTCTTT,once,TRBJ1-1,NA,TRBV12-2
CASSQDLGGQEDEKLFF,TGCGCCAGCAGCCAAGATTTAGGGGGACAGGAAGATGAAAAACTGTTTTTT,NA,TRBJ1-4,TRBD1,TRBV4-3
CASSERGPRSGNTIYF,TGTGCCAGCAGTGAACGAGGGCCGCGCTCTGGAAACACCATATATTTT,NA,TRBJ1-3,NA,TRBV2
CASSLGLATDNEQFF,TGTGCCAGCAGCTTAGGACTAGCGACAGACAATGAGCAGTTCTTC,once,TRBJ2-1,TRBD2,TRBV13
CASKDRRLNEQFF,TGTGCCAGCAAGGACAGGAGATTAAATGAGCAGTTCTTC,once,TRBJ2-1,TRBD1,TRBV12-3/TRBV12-4
CASSSPQGIGNTEAFF,TGTGCCAGCAGTTCCCCCCAGGGTATAGGGAACACTGAAGCTTTCTTT,NA,TRBJ1-1,NA,TRBV28
CASKNPGTRNTEAFF,TGTGCCAGCAAAAATCCCGGGACACGGAACACTGAAGCTTTCTTT,NA,TRBJ1-1,NA,TRBV6-5
CSASNEGRTGSSNQPQHF,TGCAGTGCTAGTAACGAAGGGAGGACAGGGAGTAGCAATCAGCCCCAGCATTTT,NA,TRBJ1-5,TRBD1,TRBV20-1
CASSLEGLAGADTGELFF,TGTGCCAGCAGCTTAGAGGGACTAGCGGGAGCGGACACCGGGGAGCTGTTTTTT,NA,TRBJ2-2,TRBD2,TRBV13
CASSLRFGEQYF,TGTGCCAGCTCCCTGAGATTTGGCGAGCAGTACTTC,NA,TRBJ2-7,NA,TRBV18
CATSDPMVAGVGETQYF,TGTGCCACCAGTGATCCCATGGTAGCGGGAGTGGGAGAGACCCAGTACTTC,NA,TRBJ2-5,TRBD2,TRBV24-1
CAWSVTGGYGYTF,TGTGCCTGGAGTGTAACAGGGGGGTATGGCTACACCTTC,NA,TRBJ1-2,TRBD1,TRBV30
CASSPYLTGKETQYF,TGCGCCAGCAGCCCATATTTGACAGGGAAAGAGACCCAGTACTTC,NA,TRBJ2-5,TRBD1,TRBV5-1
CSVVSARDIQYF,TGCAGCGTTGTATCAGCGAGGGACATTCAGTACTTC,NA,TRBJ2-4,NA,TRBV29-1
CAISPFSGTGGYYGYTF,TGTGCCATCAGTCCCTTCTCCGGGACAGGGGGCTACTATGGCTACACCTTC,NA,TRBJ1-2,TRBD1,TRBV10-3
CASSLGTVRSTDTQYF,TGCGCCAGCAGCTTAGGGACAGTTAGAAGCACAGATACGCAGTATTTT,NA,TRBJ2-3,TRBD1,TRBV5-1
CASSQVGTGVSGNTIYF,TGCGCCAGCAGCCAAGTTGGGACAGGGGTTTCTGGAAACACCATATATTTT,NA,TRBJ1-3,TRBD1,TRBV4-1
CAISAGRTEAFF,TGTGCCATCAGTGCAGGGAGGACTGAAGCTTTCTTT,NA,TRBJ1-1,NA,TRBV10-3
CASSPGTGYSNQPQHF,TGTGCCAGCAGTCCGGGGACAGGGTATAGCAATCAGCCCCAGCATTTT,NA,TRBJ1-5,TRBD1,TRBV28
CASSVWMTSSYNEQFF,TGTGCCAGTAGCGTCTGGATGACTAGTTCCTACAATGAGCAGTTCTTC,NA,TRBJ2-1,NA,TRBV19